Listed below are T cell receptor beta chains from one sample, sequenced in a study of cytomegalovirus exposure and HLA in healthy donors. Method: immunoSEQ multiplex PCR; TCRdb's copy keeps in-frame clones and lacks some. The sample has about 87,000 clones; roughly 73% are singletons. The sequenced sample consisted of PBMCs. The source of these receptors is a woman between 40 and 50 years old in good health and CMV-seronegative. Each CDR3 is given with its conserved first and last residue. The order of the fields is J gene, V gene, D gene, CDR3 length, clone size, CDR3 DNA, CDR3 protein. D genes are given only for firm matches. Rows give clone size only sometimes, using once, few, many, or a class for an expanded clone.

TRBJ1-1 TRBV30 NA 12 NA TGTGCCTGGATAAGAGGAAACACTGAAGCTTTCTTT CAWIRGNTEAFF
TRBJ1-1 TRBV6-1 TRBD1 14 few TGTGCCAGCAGGCTGGGACAGGTGGGCTCTGAAGCTTTCTTT CASRLGQVGSEAFF
TRBJ2-5 TRBV27 TRBD1 16 NA TGTGCCAGCAGTTTATTTCAGGGGGCGGACCAAGAGACCCAGTACTTC CASSLFQGADQETQYF
TRBJ1-1 TRBV28 TRBD1 14 NA TGTGCCAGCAGGCCCGGACAGGAGAACACTGAAGCTTTCTTT CASRPGQENTEAFF
TRBJ2-2 TRBV27 TRBD2 16 NA TGTGCCAGCAGCTTGGGCGGGGGGACCACAGCCGGGGAGCTGTTTTTT CASSLGGGTTAGELFF
TRBJ2-3 TRBV7-2 TRBD1 18 NA TGTGCCAGCAGCCCCTGGGGGCTGACAGGGTGGGGCACAGATACGCAGTATTTT CASSPWGLTGWGTDTQYF
TRBJ1-2 TRBV7-6 NA 12 NA TGTGCCAGCAGCTTAGGGTCACGCGACTACCCCTTC CASSLGSRDYPF
TRBJ1-2 TRBV4-1 NA 13 once TGCGCCAGCAGCCAAGAGGAGAACTATGGCTACACCTTC CASSQEENYGYTF
TRBJ2-3 TRBV5-4 TRBD2 13 NA TGTGCCAGCAGCCCGAGGACTAGCAGAACGCAGTATTTT CASSPRTSRTQYF
TRBJ2-2 TRBV9 TRBD1 14 NA TGTGCCAGCTCCCGGACAGGCGGCACCGGGGAGCTGTTTTTT CASSRTGGTGELFF
TRBJ2-7 TRBV4-1 TRBD2 16 NA TGCGCCAGCAGCCCAGTAGCGGGGCAGAGCTCCTACGAGCAGTACTTC CASSPVAGQSSYEQYF
TRBJ1-4 TRBV5-1 NA 13 NA TGCGCCAGCACTGGAGGAGCTAATGAAAAACTGTTTTTT CASTGGANEKLFF
TRBJ1-1 TRBV7-9 NA 15 NA TGTGCCAGCAGCCCGCGGGGGGGGGCCGGCACTGAAGCTTTCTTT CASSPRGGAGTEAFF
TRBJ1-1 TRBV18 NA 17 NA TGTGCCAGCTCACCACCGGGGGCCCGAGGGGCGGGCACTGAAGCTTTCTTT CASSPPGARGAGTEAFF
TRBJ2-1 TRBV28 NA 15 NA TGTGCCAGCAGTGGGGGGACAGTCCCGTACAATGAGCAGTTCTTC CASSGGTVPYNEQFF
TRBJ1-4 TRBV28 NA 14 few TGTGCCAGCAGTCTGGAGGGACGTAATGAAAAACTGTTTTTT CASSLEGRNEKLFF
TRBJ1-4 TRBV4-1 TRBD1 15 NA TGCGCCAGCAGCCTCGGGACAGGGGGTATTGAAAAACTGTTTTTT CASSLGTGGIEKLFF
TRBJ2-7 TRBV19 NA 13 NA TGTGCCAGTAGTATCCAACACTCCTACGAGCAGTACTTC CASSIQHSYEQYF
TRBJ1-4 TRBV14 NA 16 few TGTGCCAGCAGCCCTTTCCCGGGGAGAGATAATGAAAAACTGTTTTTT CASSPFPGRDNEKLFF
TRBJ2-3 TRBV9 TRBD2 16 NA TGTGCCAGCAGCGTAGAACTAGCGGGGAAGTCAGATACGCAGTATTTT CASSVELAGKSDTQYF
TRBJ2-7 TRBV5-4 NA 14 NA TGTGCCAGCAGTGGGCAATCCAGCTCCTACGAGCAGTACTTC CASSGQSSSYEQYF
TRBJ1-1 TRBV6-6 NA 15 NA TGTGCCAGCAGTTATGGGGGGGCGAGGAACACTGAAGCTTTCTTT CASSYGGARNTEAFF
TRBJ2-5 TRBV6-5 NA 11 NA TGTGCCAGCAGTACAAGAGAGACCCAGTACTTC CASSTRETQYF